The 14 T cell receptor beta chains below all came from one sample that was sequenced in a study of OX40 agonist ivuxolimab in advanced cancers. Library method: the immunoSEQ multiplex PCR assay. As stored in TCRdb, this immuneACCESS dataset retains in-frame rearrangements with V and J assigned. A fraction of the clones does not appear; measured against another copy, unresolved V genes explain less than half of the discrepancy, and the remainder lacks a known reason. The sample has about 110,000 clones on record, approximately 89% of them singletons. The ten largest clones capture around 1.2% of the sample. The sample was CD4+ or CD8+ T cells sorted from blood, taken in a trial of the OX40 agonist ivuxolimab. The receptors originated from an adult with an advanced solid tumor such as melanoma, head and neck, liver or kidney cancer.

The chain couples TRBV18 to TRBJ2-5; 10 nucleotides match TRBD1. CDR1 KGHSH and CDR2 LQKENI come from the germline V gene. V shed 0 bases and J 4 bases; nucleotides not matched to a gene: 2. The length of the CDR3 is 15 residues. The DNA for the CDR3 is TGTGCCAGCTCACCACCAGGGACAGGGGTAGAGACCCAGTACTTC. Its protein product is CASSPPGTGVETQYF.

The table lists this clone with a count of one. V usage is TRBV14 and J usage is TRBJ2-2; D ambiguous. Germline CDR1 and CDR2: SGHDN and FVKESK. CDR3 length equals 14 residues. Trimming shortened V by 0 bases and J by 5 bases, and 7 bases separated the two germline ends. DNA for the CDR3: TGTGCCAGCAGCCAAGAGGGGTGGACCGGGGAGCTGTTTTTT. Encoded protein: CASSQEGWTGELFF.

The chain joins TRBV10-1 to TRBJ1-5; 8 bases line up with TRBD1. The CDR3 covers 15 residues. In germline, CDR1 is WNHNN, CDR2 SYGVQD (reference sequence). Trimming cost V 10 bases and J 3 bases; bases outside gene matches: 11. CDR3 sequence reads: CANSFQGANNQPQHF. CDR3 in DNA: TGCGCCAACTCATTCCAGGGGGCGAACAATCAGCCCCAGCATTTT.

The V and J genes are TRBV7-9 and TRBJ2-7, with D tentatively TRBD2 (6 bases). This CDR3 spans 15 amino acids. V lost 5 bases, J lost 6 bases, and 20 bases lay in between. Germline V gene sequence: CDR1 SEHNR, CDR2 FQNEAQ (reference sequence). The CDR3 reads CASSPQGLPSSEQYF. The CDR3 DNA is TGTGCCAGCAGCCCTCAGGGACTCCCTTCTAGCGAGCAGTACTTC.

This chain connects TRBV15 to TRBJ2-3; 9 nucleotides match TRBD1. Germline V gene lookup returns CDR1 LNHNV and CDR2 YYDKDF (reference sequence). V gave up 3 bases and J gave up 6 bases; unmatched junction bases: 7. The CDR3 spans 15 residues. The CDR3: CATSSPGQGGDTQYF. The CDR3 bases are TGTGCCACCAGCAGCCCGGGACAGGGAGGGGATACGCAGTATTTT.

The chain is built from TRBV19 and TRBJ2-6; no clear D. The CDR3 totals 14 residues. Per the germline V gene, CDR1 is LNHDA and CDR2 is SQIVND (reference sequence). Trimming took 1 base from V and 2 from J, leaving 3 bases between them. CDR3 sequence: CASSIGAGANVLTF. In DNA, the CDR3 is TGTGCCAGTAGTATAGGAGCTGGGGCCAACGTCCTGACTTTC.

As DNA, the CDR3 is TGTGCCAGCAGCTACCTACAGGGGCAAGAGACCCAGTACTTC. Translated: CASSYLQGQETQYF. The gene calls are TRBV11-2 and TRBJ2-5; TRBD1 aligns across 7 bases. This CDR3 has 14 residues. After removal of 4 bases from V and 2 bases from J, the junction contained 4 bases not matched to a gene. Germline-derived CDR1 and CDR2 are SGHAT and FQNNGV.

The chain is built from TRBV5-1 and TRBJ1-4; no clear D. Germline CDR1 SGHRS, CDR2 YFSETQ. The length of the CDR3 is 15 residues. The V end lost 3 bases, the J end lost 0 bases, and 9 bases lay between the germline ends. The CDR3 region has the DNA TGCGCCAGCAGCTCTGACGCCGCAACTAATGAAAAACTGTTTTTT. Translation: CASSSDAATNEKLFF.

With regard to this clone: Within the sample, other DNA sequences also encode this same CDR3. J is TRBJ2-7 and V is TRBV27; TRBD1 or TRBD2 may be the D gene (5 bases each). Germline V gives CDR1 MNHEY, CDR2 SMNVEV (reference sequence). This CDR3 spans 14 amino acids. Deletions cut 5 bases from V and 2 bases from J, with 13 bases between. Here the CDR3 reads CASSPGQGPYEQYF. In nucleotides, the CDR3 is TGTGCCAGCAGTCCAGGGCAGGGACCCTACGAGCAGTACTTC.

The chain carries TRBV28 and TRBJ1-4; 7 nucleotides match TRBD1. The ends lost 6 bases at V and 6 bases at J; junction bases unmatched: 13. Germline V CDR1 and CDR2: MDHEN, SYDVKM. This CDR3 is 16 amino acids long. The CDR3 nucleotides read TGTGCCAGCAGGATAATGGGACAAGGGGGCTATGAAAAACTGTTTTTT. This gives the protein CASRIMGQGGYEKLFF.

In DNA, the CDR3 is TGTGCCAGCAGCACACGGGGGAGTGAAAAACTGTTTTTT. Its translation: CASSTRGSEKLFF. V gene TRBV28 combines with J gene TRBJ1-4, with D possibly being TRBD1 (5 bases). This CDR3 region has 13 residues. Germline V gene lookup returns CDR1 MDHEN and CDR2 SYDVKM. Trimming took off 6 bases at V and 7 bases at J, with 12 bases between the two ends.

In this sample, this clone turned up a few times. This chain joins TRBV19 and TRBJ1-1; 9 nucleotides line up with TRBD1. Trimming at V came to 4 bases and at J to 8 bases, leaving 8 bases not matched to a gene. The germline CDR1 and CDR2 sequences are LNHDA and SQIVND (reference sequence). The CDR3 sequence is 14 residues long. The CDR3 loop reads CASSRDRVSREAFF. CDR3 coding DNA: TGTGCCAGTAGTAGGGACAGGGTTTCTCGCGAAGCTTTCTTT.

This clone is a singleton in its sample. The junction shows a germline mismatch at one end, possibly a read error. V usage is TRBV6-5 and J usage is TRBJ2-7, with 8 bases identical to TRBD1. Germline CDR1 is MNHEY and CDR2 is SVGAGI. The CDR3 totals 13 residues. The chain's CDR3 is CASSSSRQGTEHF. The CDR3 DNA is TGTGCCAGCAGTTCCTCTCGACAGGGGACGGAGCACTTC.

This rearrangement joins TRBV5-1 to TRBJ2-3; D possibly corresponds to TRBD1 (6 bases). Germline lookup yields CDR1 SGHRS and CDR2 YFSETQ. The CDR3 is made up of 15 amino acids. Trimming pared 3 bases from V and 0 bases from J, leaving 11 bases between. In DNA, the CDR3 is TGCGCCAGCAGCTGGACAGAAGTTAGCACAGATACGCAGTATTTT. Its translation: CASSWTEVSTDTQYF.